The subject of this entry is one T cell receptor (beta chain). Trimming cost V 5 bases and J 5 bases; bases outside gene matches: 8. Looked up from germline, CDR1 is SNHLY and CDR2 is FYNNEI. The CDR3 is made up of 15 amino acids. This sample stems from a study of blood T cell repertoires in COVID-19. In the study overall: COVID-19 samples collected from the United States, Italy and Spain covered acute and convalescent phases.

TCRdb's table, derived via immunoSEQ multiplex PCR, lists solely in-frame clones and lacks some. The sample lists roughly 220,000 clones; roughly 81% were seen once. The V call is TRBV2, the J call TRBJ2-1; 8 positions agree with TRBD1. This TCR was sampled from a man aged 45-65 years who had recovered from COVID-19. Material for sequencing was peripheral blood. The CDR3: CASSRPGQDDNEQFF. The DNA of the CDR3 is TGTGCCAGCAGTCGCCCGGGACAGGACGACAATGAGCAGTTCTTC.